This is a list of T cell receptor beta chains from one sample in a study of breast tumors, draining lymph nodes, adjacent tissues. TCRdb analysed the multiplex PCR reads with MiXCR anew, one entry per CDR3 protein. The repertoire holds about 89,000 distinct CDR3 sequences, with over 25% as singletons. Sequencing was carried out using axillary lymph node tissue. These receptors all come from a female donor with breast cancer. Some clones in this sample may be carry-over from other donors' samples. The CDR3 runs from the conserved cysteine through the conserved F or W. The D gene is left open where the match is weak. Clone size is stated in some rows and not others, as once, few, many or a class when expanded.

v_gene,abundance,d_gene,j_gene,CDR3aa,CDR3nt
TRBV19,many,-,TRBJ2-1,CASKERAHNNEQFF,TGTGCCAGTAAAGAAAGGGCACACAACAATGAGCAGTTCTTC
TRBV6-4,-,TRBD2,TRBJ2-3,CASSDGTSGSRDTQYF,TGCGCCAGCAGTGACGGGACTAGCGGGAGTAGAGATACGCAGTATTTT
TRBV5-5,-,-,TRBJ2-5,CATDDPGRQDTQYF,TGTGCCACAGATGATCCTGGACGGCAAGACACCCAGTACTTC
TRBV19,-,TRBD1,TRBJ1-2,CASSANRGHYGYTF,TGTGCCAGTAGTGCGAACAGGGGACACTACGGCTACACCTTC
TRBV6-2/TRBV6-3,many,-,TRBJ2-2,CASRPTYTGELFF,TGTGCCAGCAGACCCACCTACACCGGGGAGCTGTTTTTT
TRBV29-1,many,-,TRBJ2-3,CSVDGGTTDTQYF,TGCAGCGTTGATGGTGGGACCACAGATACGCAGTATTTT
TRBV10-1,-,TRBD2,TRBJ2-3,CASSDGTSGRGDTQYF,TGCGCCAGCAGTGACGGGACTAGCGGGAGAGGAGATACGCAGTATTTT
TRBV11-2,many,TRBD1,TRBJ2-7,CASSQIGRDRGLEQYF,TGTGCCAGCAGCCAGATCGGGAGGGACAGGGGTCTCGAGCAGTACTTC
TRBV10-2,-,TRBD2,TRBJ2-3,CASSDGTSGRSHTTDTQYF,TGCGCCAGCAGTGACGGGACTAGCGGGAGGTCCCACACCACAGATACGCAGTATTTT
TRBV20-1,-,-,TRBJ1-1,CSAREGAGAGNTEAFF,TGCAGTGCTAGAGAAGGGGCAGGGGCTGGGAACACTGAAGCTTTCTTT
TRBV12-3/TRBV12-4,-,-,TRBJ1-4,CASSRDTDEKLFF,TGTGCCAGCAGCAGGGACACCGACGAAAAACTGTTCTTT
TRBV7-8,many,-,TRBJ2-4,CASSSRSRVGNIQYF,TGTGCCAGCAGCTCCAGGTCAAGGGTTGGGAACATTCAGTACTTC
TRBV6-6,many,TRBD1,TRBJ1-2,CASNLGGQGPYGYTF,TGTGCCAGCAACCTCGGGGGACAGGGACCCTATGGCTACACCTTC
TRBV9,many,-,TRBJ2-7,CASSKDNYEQYF,TGTGCCAGCAGCAAGGATAACTACGAGCAGTACTTC
TRBV7-2,many,TRBD2,TRBJ2-1,CASSGRSGRANEQFF,TGTGCCAGCAGCGGCCGTAGCGGGAGGGCGAATGAGCAGTTCTTC